What follows is one T cell receptor (beta chain) and its context. How the authors handled the data: Amplification of reference gene primers provided the estimated nucleated cell counts. The method was immunoSEQ multiplex PCR; TCRdb's version includes in-frame clones alone and lacks a portion of them. The V and J calls and clone size come from that table; D and trimming were worked out from the DNA. The sample yields roughly 180,000 clones, over 80% seen once. This specimen comes from a study of blood T cell repertoires in COVID-19. Study overall: Spain, Italy and the United States supplied samples that represented acute and convalescent COVID-19. Sample material is recorded as cDNA or gDNA derived from T cells, B-cell-depleted T cells, or PBMCs.

Sequencing input: peripheral blood. This TCR came from a woman aged 40 to 49 with COVID-19, enrolled during active disease.

This CDR3 is CASSHQETQYF. For the CDR3, the DNA is TGTGCCAGCAGTCATCAAGAGACCCAGTACTTC. The chain joins TRBV27 to TRBJ2-5, with D unresolved. There are 11 residues in the CDR3. With 5 bases removed from V and 2 bases from J, the gap between germline ends came to 3 bases. CDR1 is MNHEY and CDR2 is SMNVEV in the germline V gene (reference sequence).